Detailed here is one T cell receptor beta chain. The data belong to a study of shared clonotypes between healthy human individuals. Per germline, CDR1 ENHRY and CDR2 SYGVKD. This CDR3 is 15 amino acids long. V was shortened by 4 bases and J by 2 bases, with 14 bases between the two germline ends. Assay: immunoSEQ multiplex PCR; the TCRdb copy retains only in-frame clones and omits some. The sample contains about 660,000 clones, 74% of which appear only once. This sequence originates from a woman aged 25 to 45 in good health. Specimen: memory CD4+ T cells sorted from blood. The subset: CD45RA-negative fraction. The V call is TRBV10-3, the J call TRBJ1-2; D is perhaps TRBD1 (5 bases). The CDR3 nucleotides are TGTGCCATCAGTGGCCCAAGGACACCCAACTATGGCTACACCTTC. Its translation: CAISGPRTPNYGYTF.